These 24 T cell receptor beta chains share one sample of origin, sequenced in a study of blood T cell repertoires in COVID-19. Assay: immunoSEQ multiplex PCR; the TCRdb copy retains only in-frame clones and omits some. The sample includes more than 150,000 clones, around 85% seen only once; the top ten take under 5%. The sequenced material came from peripheral blood. Receptor source: a woman in her 70s with acute or convalescent COVID-19.

The genes are TRBV18 and TRBJ2-2, with D perhaps matching TRBD2 (5 bases). The CDR3 sequence is 15 residues long. Trimming pared 4 bases from V and 3 bases from J, leaving 12 bases between. In germline, CDR1 is KGHSH, CDR2 LQKENI. The CDR3 DNA reads as TGTGCCAGCTCACTGTCAGCCGGGGACACCGGGGAGCTGTTTTTT. It encodes CASSLSAGDTGELFF.

The chain links TRBV7-2 to TRBJ2-2, with D tentatively TRBD1 (6 bases). The CDR3 contains 14 residues. Germline CDR1 SGHTA, CDR2 FQGNSA. Trimming stripped 5 bases from V and 3 bases from J, with 10 bases between. The CDR3 sequence: CASSRGWDTGELFF. Written as DNA, the CDR3 is TGTGCCAGCAGCAGGGGGTGGGACACCGGGGAGCTGTTTTTT.

The chain carries TRBV9 and TRBJ2-5, with a possible D match to TRBD2 (6 bases). Per the germline V gene, CDR1 is SGDLS and CDR2 is YYNGEE. V was pared by 0 bases and J by 1 base, with 7 bases between. There are 14 residues in the CDR3. The CDR3 protein is CASSVVGGQETQYF. CDR3 DNA sequence: TGTGCCAGCAGCGTAGTGGGGGGCCAAGAGACCCAGTACTTC.

Only a few counts were recorded for this clone. The chain carries TRBV14 and TRBJ1-5; possible D gene TRBD1, 5 bases. CDR1 is SGHDN, CDR2 FVKESK, per germline. V was cut by 4 bases and J by 9 bases, with 13 bases left in between. This CDR3 region has 13 residues. The DNA of the CDR3 is TGTGCCAGCAGCCCATTTGATCAGGGGCCCCAGCATTTT. This sequence encodes CASSPFDQGPQHF.

The chain joins TRBV29-1 to TRBJ2-1; 8 bases match TRBD1. The CDR3 extends over 13 amino acids. Germline-derived CDR1 and CDR2 are SQVTM and ANQGSEA. J lost 1 base, V lost 7 bases, and 3 bases had no gene match. The CDR3 here is CSAGQGSYNEQFF. DNA of the CDR3: TGCAGCGCAGGACAGGGATCCTACAATGAGCAGTTCTTC.

The chain combines TRBV9 with TRBJ2-1; D is perhaps TRBD2 (6 bases). The germline gives CDR1 SGDLS, CDR2 YYNGEE. The CDR3 totals 13 residues. V lost 2 bases to trimming and J lost 6 bases, with 9 bases between them. DNA of the CDR3: TGTGCCAGCAGCGTGAGACTAGGCAATGAGCAGTTCTTC. It is translated as CASSVRLGNEQFF.

The sample holds one count of this clone. The rearrangement uses TRBV4-3 and TRBJ2-3, with a tentative D call TRBD2 (7 bases). Germline-derived CDR1 and CDR2 are LGHNA and YSLEER. V lost 4 bases, J lost 6 bases, and 17 bases lay in between. The CDR3 extends over 15 amino acids. Written as DNA, the CDR3 is TGCGCCAGCAGCCTCTCGCGGGGGCGGGCCGATACGCAGTATTTT. The encoded protein is CASSLSRGRADTQYF.

The chain employs TRBV29-1 and TRBJ2-1; TRBD1 is a possible D gene (6 bases). This CDR3 has 14 residues. The germline CDR1 and CDR2 sequences are SQVTM and ANQGSEA. Trimming pared 3 bases from V and 4 bases from J, leaving 13 bases between. The chain's CDR3 is CSVESPTGYNEQFF. CDR3 DNA: TGCAGCGTTGAGAGCCCAACAGGGTACAATGAGCAGTTCTTC.

This clone was seen a few times. V is TRBV28 and J is TRBJ1-3; tentatively, D is TRBD1 (5 bases). Deletions cut 1 base from V and 0 bases from J, with 10 bases between. The CDR3 loop spans 16 amino acids. Per germline, CDR1 MDHEN and CDR2 SYDVKM. The CDR3 sequence is CASSLSGLHSGNTIYF. The CDR3 DNA is TGTGCCAGCAGTTTATCGGGACTTCACTCTGGAAACACCATATATTTT.

V is TRBV6-2 or TRBV6-3 and J is TRBJ2-2; the D is unclear. Germline CDR1 reads MNHEY; CDR2 reads SVGEGT. The V and J ends lost 0 bases and 0 bases respectively, with 8 bases between them. This CDR3 contains 16 residues. CDR3 sequence reads: CASSYSSTANTGELFF. The CDR3 DNA sequence: TGTGCCAGCAGTTACTCAAGCACAGCGAACACCGGGGAGCTGTTTTTT.

The chain combines TRBV7-3 with TRBJ1-4, with 7 bases that match TRBD1. The V gene end was trimmed by 5 bases and the J gene end by 6 bases; junction bases not matched to a gene: 6. The CDR3 runs to 14 residues. Per germline, CDR1 SGHTA and CDR2 FQGTGA. The CDR3 DNA sequence: TGTGCCAGCAGCCTGACAGGGACGGATGAAAAACTGTTTTTT. Its translation: CASSLTGTDEKLFF.

The genes are TRBV7-2 and TRBJ2-2, with 11 positions matching TRBD1. This CDR3 is 17 amino acids long. Germline-derived CDR1 and CDR2 are SGHTA and FQGNSA. J lost 5 bases, V lost 1 base, and 6 bases had no gene match. The chain's CDR3 is CASSLGQGTGGTGELFF. CDR3 DNA: TGTGCCAGCAGCTTAGGCCAGGGGACAGGGGGGACCGGGGAGCTGTTTTTT.

The chain combines TRBV18 with TRBJ1-4; a possible D gene is TRBD1 (5 bases). Per germline, CDR1 KGHSH and CDR2 LQKENI. This CDR3 has 14 amino acids. Trimming took off 6 bases at V and 4 bases at J, with 12 bases between the two ends. CDR3 sequence: CASSNAGLNEKLFF. CDR3 in DNA: TGTGCCAGCTCCAATGCAGGGCTTAATGAAAAACTGTTTTTT.

The V gene is TRBV6-4, the J gene TRBJ1-4; TRBD1 might be the D (5 bases). V lost 0 bases and J 6 bases, leaving 11 bases between the germline ends. The CDR3 is made up of 15 amino acids. The germline V gene has CDR1 MRHNA and CDR2 SNTAGT. CDR3 region: CASSDSRGLDEKLFF. DNA of the CDR3: TGTGCCAGCAGTGACTCACGGGGGTTAGATGAAAAACTGTTTTTT.

The rearrangement links TRBV7-2 to TRBJ1-3; D is undetermined. The germline V gene encodes CDR1 SGHTA and CDR2 FQGNSA. V was clipped by 1 base and J by 3 bases, with 13 bases between them. The CDR3 runs 16 residues. CDR3 DNA: TGTGCCAGCAGCTTAGTAGGACGGGATTTTGGAAACACCATATATTTT. Its protein is CASSLVGRDFGNTIYF.

V is TRBV18 and J is TRBJ1-5; 9 bases are shared with TRBD1. J gave up 5 bases and V 3 bases, and 5 bases lay outside the gene matches. Germline CDR1 KGHSH, CDR2 LQKENI. The CDR3 extends over 15 amino acids. As DNA, the CDR3 is TGTGCCAGCTCACCCCGGGACAGGGCCCATCAGCCCCAGCATTTT. It is translated as CASSPRDRAHQPQHF.

The V call is TRBV4-3, the J call TRBJ2-1, with 7 nucleotides matching TRBD1. V was clipped by 0 bases and J by 4 bases; unmatched bases: 3. CDR3 size: 15 residues. The germline CDR1 and CDR2 sequences are LGHNA and YSLEER. The CDR3 nucleotides are TGCGCCAGCAGCCAAGATTCAGGGGGATACAATGAGCAGTTCTTC. Its protein is CASSQDSGGYNEQFF.

The CDR3 protein is CASSLAGQGEGYTF. CDR3 bases: TGCGCCAGCAGCTTGGCGGGACAGGGCGAGGGCTACACCTTC. This chain links TRBV5-1 with TRBJ1-2, with 9 bases lining up with TRBD1. Germline V lookup: CDR1 SGHRS, CDR2 YFSETQ. Unmatched junction bases numbered 5, after V lost 0 bases and J lost 8 bases. The CDR3 contains 14 residues.

The chain combines TRBV6-5 with TRBJ2-5; 7 nucleotides line up with TRBD2. The CDR3 length is 14 residues. Germline lookup yields CDR1 MNHEY and CDR2 SVGAGI. J was trimmed by 2 bases and V by 8 bases; bases with no gene match: 8. The CDR3 sequence is CASSRAGAQETQYF. CDR3 coding DNA: TGTGCCAGCTCACGCGCGGGAGCTCAAGAGACCCAGTACTTC.

In DNA form, the CDR3 reads TGCAGCGTTGAAGCAGTTATGAACTATGGCTACACCTTC. Translating gives CSVEAVMNYGYTF. The chain couples TRBV29-1 to TRBJ1-2; D is uncertain. Germline values: CDR1 SQVTM, CDR2 ANQGSEA. The CDR3 loop spans 13 amino acids. V lost 1 base to trimming and J lost 2 bases, with 8 bases between them.

The rearrangement uses TRBV28 and TRBJ1-1; D remains unclear. CDR1 is MDHEN and CDR2 is SYDVKM in the germline V gene. Deletions cut 3 bases from V and 4 bases from J, with 12 bases between. This CDR3 has 14 amino acids. CDR3 protein: CASSFSPGVTEAFF. The CDR3 region has the DNA TGTGCCAGCAGTTTCAGCCCCGGGGTCACTGAAGCTTTCTTT.

This chain uses TRBV5-4 with TRBJ1-1, with 7 positions matching TRBD1. V was pared by 10 bases and J by 4 bases, with 19 bases of the junction left unmatched. Germline CDR1 and CDR2: SGHNT and YYREEE (reference sequence). The CDR3 loop spans 16 amino acids. As DNA, the CDR3 is TGTGCCGGGGGCCAAGGAGGGGGCGCGATGGGCACTGAAGCTTTCTTT. Its protein is CAGGQGGGAMGTEAFF.

The V call is TRBV4-1, the J call TRBJ1-2; D is undetermined. The germline CDR1 and CDR2 sequences are MGHRA and YSYEKL. The CDR3 sequence is 16 residues long. Trimming stripped 1 base from V and 4 bases from J, with 16 bases between. This CDR3 reads CASSQGGEILAYGYTF. The CDR3 DNA follows: TGCGCCAGCAGCCAAGGTGGGGAGATCTTAGCCTATGGCTACACCTTC.

J is TRBJ1-4 and V is TRBV5-1; TRBD1 aligns across 7 bases. This CDR3 contains 14 residues. CDR1 is SGHRS and CDR2 is YFSETQ in the germline V gene. The V segment lost 0 bases and the J segment 6 bases; nucleotides outside the gene matches: 2. Here the CDR3 reads CASSLAGGYEKLFF. The CDR3 DNA reads as TGCGCCAGCAGCTTGGCAGGGGGGTATGAAAAACTGTTTTTT. The entire variable domain, with the rest obtained from reference TRBV5-1 and TRBJ1-4, is as follows: KAGVTQTPRYLIKTRGQQVTLSCSPISGHRSVSWYQQTPGQGLQFLFEYFSETQRNKGNFPGRFSGRQFSNSRSEMNVSTLELGDSALYLCASSLAGGYEKLFFGSGTQLSVL.